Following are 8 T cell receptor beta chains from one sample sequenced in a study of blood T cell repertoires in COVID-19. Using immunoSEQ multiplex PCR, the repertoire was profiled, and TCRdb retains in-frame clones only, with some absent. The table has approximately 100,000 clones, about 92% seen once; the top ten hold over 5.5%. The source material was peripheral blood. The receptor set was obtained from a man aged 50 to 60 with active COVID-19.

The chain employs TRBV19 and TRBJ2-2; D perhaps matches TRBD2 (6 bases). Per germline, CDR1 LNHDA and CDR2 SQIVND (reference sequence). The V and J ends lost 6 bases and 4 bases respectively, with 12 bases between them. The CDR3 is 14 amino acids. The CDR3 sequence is CASSPLASTGELFF. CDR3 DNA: TGTGCCAGTAGCCCTCTAGCGAGCACCGGGGAGCTGTTTTTT. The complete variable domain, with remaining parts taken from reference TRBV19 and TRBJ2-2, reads DGGITQSPKYLFRKEGQNVTLSCEQNLNHDAMYWYRQDPGQGLRLIYYSQIVNDFQKGDIAEGYSVSREKKESFPLTVTSAQKNPTAFYLCASSPLASTGELFFGEGSRLTVL.

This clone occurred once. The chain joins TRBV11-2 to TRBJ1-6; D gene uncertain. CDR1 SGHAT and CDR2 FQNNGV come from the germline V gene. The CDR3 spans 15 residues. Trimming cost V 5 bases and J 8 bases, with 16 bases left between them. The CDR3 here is CASSPAVPWDSPLHF. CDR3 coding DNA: TGTGCCAGCAGCCCCGCGGTACCTTGGGATTCACCCCTCCACTTT. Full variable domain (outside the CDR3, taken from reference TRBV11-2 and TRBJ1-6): EAGVAQSPRYKIIEKRQSVAFWCNPISGHATLYWYQQILGQGPKLLIQFQNNGVVDDSQLPKDRFSAERLKGVDSTLKIQPAKLEDSAVYLCASSPAVPWDSPLHFGNGTRLTVT.

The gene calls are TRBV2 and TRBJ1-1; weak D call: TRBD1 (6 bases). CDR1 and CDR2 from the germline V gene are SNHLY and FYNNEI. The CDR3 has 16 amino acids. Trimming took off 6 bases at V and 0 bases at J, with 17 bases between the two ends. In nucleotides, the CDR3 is TGTGCCAGCAGCTATGAGGGACATACAATGAACACTGAAGCTTTCTTT. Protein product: CASSYEGHTMNTEAFF.

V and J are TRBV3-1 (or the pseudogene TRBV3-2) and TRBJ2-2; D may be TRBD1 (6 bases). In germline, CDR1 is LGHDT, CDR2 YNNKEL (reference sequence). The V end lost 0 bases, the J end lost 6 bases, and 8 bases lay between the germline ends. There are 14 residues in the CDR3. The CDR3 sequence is CASSQEQGSGELFF. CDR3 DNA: TGTGCCAGCAGCCAAGAGCAGGGGTCCGGGGAGCTGTTTTTT.

CDR3 sequence reads: CASSQEWGQQTPRLSYGYTF. CDR3 DNA sequence: TGCGCCAGCAGCCAAGAATGGGGACAGCAAACTCCCCGATTAAGCTATGGCTACACCTTC. The chain couples TRBV4-1 to TRBJ1-2; 7 positions match TRBD1. Germline V gives CDR1 MGHRA, CDR2 YSYEKL. The CDR3 is made up of 20 amino acids. The V gene end was trimmed by 0 bases and the J gene end by 4 bases; junction bases not matched to a gene: 20.

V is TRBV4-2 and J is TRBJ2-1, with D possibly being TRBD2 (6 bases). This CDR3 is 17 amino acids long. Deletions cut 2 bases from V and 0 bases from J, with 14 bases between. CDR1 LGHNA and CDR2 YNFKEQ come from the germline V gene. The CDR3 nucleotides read TGTGCCAGCAGCCAAAGAGACTTCGGGAGCTCCTACAATGAGCAGTTCTTC. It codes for CASSQRDFGSSYNEQFF.

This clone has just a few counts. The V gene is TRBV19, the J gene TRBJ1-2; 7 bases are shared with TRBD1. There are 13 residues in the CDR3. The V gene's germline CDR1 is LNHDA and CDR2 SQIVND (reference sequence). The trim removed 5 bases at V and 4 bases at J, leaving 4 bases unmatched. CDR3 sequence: CASSLRQGYGYTF. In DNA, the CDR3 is TGTGCCAGTAGTCTACGACAGGGCTATGGCTACACCTTC.

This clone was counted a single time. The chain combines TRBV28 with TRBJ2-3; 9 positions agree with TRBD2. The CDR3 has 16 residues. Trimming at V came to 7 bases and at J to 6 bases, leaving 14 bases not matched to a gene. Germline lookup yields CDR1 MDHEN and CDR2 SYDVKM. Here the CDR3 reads CASTRTRGLAYDTQYF. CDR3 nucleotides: TGTGCCAGCACCCGAACTAGGGGACTAGCTTATGATACGCAGTATTTT.